This passage covers 28 T cell receptor beta chains from one sample sequenced in a study of T cell changes during pregnancy in multiple sclerosis. Generated by immunoSEQ multiplex PCR, the TCRdb table keeps only in-frame clones and is missing some. The sample records approximately 53,000 clones, approximately 92% being singletons. Sequenced here: CD4+ T cells from peripheral blood mononuclear cells, sampled in the third trimester of pregnancy. The receptor set was obtained from a female donor with multiple sclerosis, enrolled in a pregnancy study.

The CDR3 loop reads CASSPQPGIQETQYF. Here the CDR3 DNA reads TGTGCCAGCAGCCCCCAACCCGGGATCCAAGAGACCCAGTACTTC. V gene TRBV7-9 combines with J gene TRBJ2-5; a weak D match, TRBD2 (5 bases). V was pared by 5 bases and J by 1 base, with 14 bases between. From germline, CDR1 is SEHNR and CDR2 FQNEAQ (reference sequence). This CDR3 is 15 amino acids long.

The chain is built from TRBV6-1 and TRBJ2-5; 11 bases match TRBD1. Germline loops: CDR1 MNHNS, CDR2 SASEGT. The CDR3 runs 16 residues. V shed 2 bases, J shed 4 bases, and the junction held 6 bases outside the gene matches. CDR3 bases: TGTGCCAGCAGTGAAAGGGACAGGGGGTTGGGAGAGACCCAGTACTTC. This sequence encodes CASSERDRGLGETQYF.

V is TRBV7-2 and J is TRBJ2-5, with no clear D. The CDR3 has 13 residues. Germline values: CDR1 SGHTA, CDR2 FQGNSA. Trimming cost V 1 base and J 3 bases, with 6 bases left between them. In DNA form, the CDR3 reads TGTGCCAGCAGCTTAGATCGTGAAGAGACCCAGTACTTC. Protein sequence: CASSLDREETQYF.

The chain is built from TRBV7-8 and TRBJ1-1; D unresolved. The CDR3 covers 14 residues. V lost 4 bases, J lost 2 bases, and 11 bases lay in between. Germline CDR1 is SGHVS and CDR2 is FQNEAQ. CDR3 nucleotides: TGTGCCAGCAGCTACGGGGTCGGTAACACTGAAGCTTTCTTT. This sequence encodes CASSYGVGNTEAFF.

The chain is built from TRBV7-3 and TRBJ1-2; 7 bases match TRBD1. Trimming took 5 bases from V and 5 from J; bases not matched to a gene: 11. The CDR3 covers 15 residues. From germline, CDR1 is SGHTA and CDR2 FQGTGA. The CDR3 loop reads CASSPFGSTGYGYTF. CDR3 nucleotide sequence: TGTGCCAGCAGCCCCTTTGGATCGACAGGGTATGGCTACACCTTC. Drawing the rest from reference TRBV7-3 and TRBJ1-2, the complete variable domain is GAGVSQTPSNKVTEKGKYVELRCDPISGHTALYWYRQSLGQGPEFLIYFQGTGAADDSGLPNDRFFAVRPEGSVSTLKIQRTERGDSAVYLCASSPFGSTGYGYTFGSGTRLTVV.

J is TRBJ1-2 and V is TRBV7-9; D is uncertain. Germline assignment: CDR1 SEHNR and CDR2 FQNEAQ (reference sequence). The CDR3 loop spans 15 amino acids. Trimming removed 1 base at V and 6 bases at J, with 15 bases between. CDR3 loop: CASSLGMLTSDGYTF. CDR3 DNA sequence: TGTGCCAGCAGCTTAGGAATGCTGACTTCTGATGGCTACACCTTC. Drawing the rest from reference TRBV7-9 and TRBJ1-2, the complete variable domain is DTGVSQNPRHKITKRGQNVTFRCDPISEHNRLYWYRQTLGQGPEFLTYFQNEAQLEKSRLLSDRFSAERPKGSFSTLEIQRTEQGDSAMYLCASSLGMLTSDGYTFGSGTRLTVV.

The rearrangement joins TRBV10-3 to TRBJ1-6; D perhaps matches TRBD1 (5 bases). Germline CDR1 is ENHRY and CDR2 is SYGVKD. V was trimmed by 2 bases and J by 9 bases, leaving 14 bases between them. This CDR3 contains 15 residues. The CDR3: CAISEGGGKGSPLHF. The CDR3 DNA reads as TGTGCCATCAGTGAGGGCGGGGGTAAGGGTTCACCCCTCCACTTT.

This clone was seen only once. The CDR3 region is CASSVSFNRVGGELFF. The CDR3 DNA follows: TGTGCCAGCAGCGTGTCTTTCAACAGGGTCGGTGGGGAGCTGTTTTTT. The chain employs TRBV9 and TRBJ2-2; possible D gene TRBD1, 6 bases. V lost 2 bases, J lost 8 bases, and 19 bases lay in between. The CDR3 is 16 residues long. Germline V CDR1 and CDR2: SGDLS, YYNGEE. Variable domain in full (rest from reference TRBV9 and TRBJ2-2): DSGVTQTPKHLITATGQRVTLRCSPRSGDLSVYWYQQSLDQGLQFLIQYYNGEERAKGNILERFSAQQFPDLHSELNLSSLELGDSALYFCASSVSFNRVGGELFFGEGSRLTVL.

The chain recombines TRBV23-1 with TRBJ1-2, with a tentative D call TRBD1 (6 bases). TRBV23-1 is placed among ORFs of uncertain function. The ends were cut back, 6 bases at V and 7 bases at J, with 21 bases in the middle. CDR3 length: 15 amino acids. In nucleotides, the CDR3 is TGCGCCAGCAGCTACTCAATTGGGGGCGCAGGTGGCTACACCTTC. It is translated as CASSYSIGGAGGYTF.

The chain is built from TRBV25-1 and TRBJ2-7; weak D call: TRBD2 (6 bases). The germline CDR1 and CDR2 sequences are MGHDK and SYGVNS. CDR3 length: 14 residues. The ends were cut back, 0 bases at V and 4 bases at J, with 10 bases in the middle. CDR3 DNA sequence: TGTGCCAGCAGTGAATACGGAGGGTTTTACGAGCAGTACTTC. Translated: CASSEYGGFYEQYF.

The rearrangement uses TRBV5-1 and TRBJ2-5; 9 bases map to TRBD2. Germline CDR1 SGHRS, CDR2 YFSETQ. This CDR3 is built from 14 residues. The V and J ends lost 7 bases and 5 bases, in that order; junction bases with no gene match: 9. CDR3 DNA: TGCGCCAGCTCCCCGGGACTAGCATGGGAGACCCAGTACTTC. This translates into CASSPGLAWETQYF.

The chain recombines TRBV5-6 with TRBJ2-7, with unresolved D. CDR3 length: 14 amino acids. Germline V gives CDR1 SGHDT, CDR2 YYEEEE. The V gene lost 0 bases and the J gene lost 3 bases, with 10 bases spanning the gap. The CDR3 reads CASSLGPADYEQYF. CDR3 nucleotide sequence: TGTGCCAGCAGCTTGGGTCCGGCGGACTACGAGCAGTACTTC.

The genes are TRBV6-5 and TRBJ2-5; 7 bases fit TRBD2. The CDR3 covers 13 residues. Germline V gene data show CDR1 as MNHEY and CDR2 as SVGAGI. The CDR3 bases are TGTGTTTCGAGAGCGGGGTGGCAAGAGACCCAGTACTTC. Protein sequence: CVSRAGWQETQYF.

The chain couples TRBV5-4 to TRBJ1-2, with 8 bases fitting TRBD1. Germline CDR1 is SGHNT and CDR2 is YYREEE (reference sequence). CDR3 length: 15 residues. The ends lost 5 bases at V and 6 bases at J; junction bases unmatched: 12. As DNA, the CDR3 is TGTGCCAGCAGTACGGGACAGGATGTTTTTAATGGCTACACCTTC. Amino acids: CASSTGQDVFNGYTF.

V and J are TRBV4-3 and TRBJ1-4; possible D gene TRBD1, 6 bases. This CDR3 contains 17 residues. The V end was cut by 4 bases, the J end by 8 bases, with 23 bases between. Germline loops: CDR1 LGHNA, CDR2 YSLEER. The CDR3 bases are TGCGCCAGCAGCCCTAGACTTCAGTCAGGGAGGGGGGAAAAACTGTTTTTT. Residues: CASSPRLQSGRGEKLFF.

The chain uses TRBV15 and TRBJ2-3; the match to TRBD2 covers 7 bases. CDR1 and CDR2 from the germline V gene are LNHNV and YYDKDF (reference sequence). CDR3 length equals 16 residues. V gave up 3 bases and J gave up 5 bases; unmatched junction bases: 11. The CDR3 DNA reads as TGTGCCACCAGCAGGGAGGGGACTATCACACAAGATACGCAGTATTTT. It codes for CATSREGTITQDTQYF.

The chain joins TRBV19 to TRBJ1-5; D is unclear. Germline V CDR1 and CDR2: LNHDA, SQIVND (reference sequence). V lost 3 bases and J 5 bases, leaving 5 bases between the germline ends. The length of the CDR3 is 12 residues. CDR3 sequence (DNA): TGTGCCAGTAGTATGAGGTATCAGCCCCAGCATTTT. It codes for CASSMRYQPQHF.

The CDR3 spells CASPARQPENSPLHF. DNA of the CDR3: TGTGCCAGCCCAGCCCGACAGCCAGAAAATTCACCCCTCCACTTT. The gene calls are TRBV19 and TRBJ1-6; weak D call: TRBD1 (5 bases). The CDR3 extends over 15 amino acids. V lost 9 bases and J 7 bases, leaving 19 bases between the germline ends. Germline values: CDR1 LNHDA, CDR2 SQIVND (reference sequence).

This chain connects TRBV7-2 to TRBJ1-5; no definite D call. Germline V CDR1 and CDR2: SGHTA, FQGNSA. V was trimmed by 4 bases and J by 8 bases, leaving 12 bases between them. The CDR3 loop spans 13 amino acids. The CDR3: CASSSRVSEPQHF. The CDR3 DNA sequence: TGTGCCAGCAGCTCCCGGGTTTCCGAGCCCCAGCATTTT.

The genes are TRBV9 and TRBJ2-7, with 10 bases matching TRBD2. Germline V gene data show CDR1 as SGDLS and CDR2 as YYNGEE. The CDR3 covers 15 residues. J was trimmed by 1 base and V by 6 bases; bases with no gene match: 7. CDR3 bases: TGTGCCAGCACCCTAGGGACTAGCGAGTCCTACGAGCAGTACTTC. It encodes CASTLGTSESYEQYF.

The chain couples TRBV15 to TRBJ1-2; TRBD1 matches 8 bases. The trim removed 3 bases at V and 6 bases at J, leaving 3 bases unmatched. CDR1 LNHNV and CDR2 YYDKDF come from the germline V gene (reference sequence). There are 13 residues in the CDR3. DNA for the CDR3: TGTGCCACCAGCAGGGGGACAGGCGATGGCTACACCTTC. Its translation: CATSRGTGDGYTF.

The rearrangement links TRBV7-2 to TRBJ1-3; tentatively, D is TRBD1 (5 bases). The CDR3 runs 17 residues. Trimming stripped 2 bases from V and 1 base from J, with 15 bases between. Germline V gene sequence: CDR1 SGHTA, CDR2 FQGNSA. The CDR3 loop reads CASSLHRVGGSGNTIYF. CDR3 in DNA: TGTGCCAGCAGCTTACATCGGGTGGGGGGGTCTGGAAACACCATATATTTT.

This clone was seen more than once but under ten times. The chain combines TRBV27 with TRBJ1-5; tentatively, D is TRBD1 (6 bases). Germline CDR1 MNHEY, CDR2 SMNVEV (reference sequence). This CDR3 comprises 14 residues. The V end was cut by 1 base, the J end by 7 bases, with 11 bases between. For the CDR3, the DNA is TGTGCCAGCAGTTTATACAGGGAGGGACAGCCCCAGCATTTT. Its protein is CASSLYREGQPQHF.

The rearrangement uses TRBV4-3 and TRBJ1-1; D possibly corresponds to TRBD1 (6 bases). There are 14 residues in the CDR3. V lost 0 bases and J 6 bases, leaving 11 bases between the germline ends. Germline values: CDR1 LGHNA, CDR2 YSLEER. The CDR3 DNA is TGCGCCAGCAGCCAAGATCGGGGGGCCGCTGAAGCTTTCTTT. The encoded protein is CASSQDRGAAEAFF.

The CDR3 nucleotides read TGTGCCAGCAGCCAAGAAGGGGGATTAGCCAAAAACATTCAGTACTTC. This encodes CASSQEGGLAKNIQYF. The chain links TRBV4-2 to TRBJ2-4, with D perhaps TRBD1 (6 bases). V was pared by 0 bases and J by 0 bases, with 9 bases between. The V gene's germline CDR1 is LGHNA and CDR2 YNFKEQ. This CDR3 contains 16 residues.

In DNA form, the CDR3 reads TGCGCCAGCAGCCTGGACCCAGCGGGGGGGCCTTTGTACAATGAGCAGTTCTTC. This codes for CASSLDPAGGPLYNEQFF. The chain combines TRBV4-3 with TRBJ2-1; 10 nucleotides agree with TRBD2. Germline V lookup: CDR1 LGHNA, CDR2 YSLEER. This CDR3 is 18 amino acids long. Trimming removed 4 bases from V and 4 bases from J; junction bases left unmatched: 13.

The rearrangement joins TRBV2 to TRBJ1-5, with TRBD1 matching 7 bases. After removal of 6 bases from V and 4 bases from J, the junction contained 6 bases not matched to a gene. The CDR3 consists of 14 residues. CDR1 SNHLY and CDR2 FYNNEI come from the germline V gene. CDR3 amino acids: CASSPTGLNQPQHF. For the CDR3, the DNA is TGTGCCAGCAGCCCGACAGGGCTGAATCAGCCCCAGCATTTT.

V and J are TRBV29-1 and TRBJ2-5; 11 bases match TRBD1. CDR1 and CDR2 from the germline V gene are SQVTM and ANQGSEA. Germline trimming cut 3 bases from V and 0 bases from J; bases unmatched to any gene: 12. This CDR3 is built from 18 residues. The CDR3 region has the DNA TGCAGCGTTGACGAAGTTATCGGGGACAGGGGGTACCAAGAGACCCAGTACTTC. Protein product: CSVDEVIGDRGYQETQYF.